The 24 T cell receptor beta chains in this list originate from one sample, sequenced in a study of T cell repertoires in cytomegalovirus infection. MiXCR, run by TCRdb on the reads, gives a single entry per CDR3 protein. The sample lists around 300,000 distinct CDR3 sequences, under 30% seen once, with approximately 13% in the top ten. Sequenced: PBMCs. Every receptor here comes from a human donor in good health (CMV status not recorded). Some clones in this sample may be carry-over from other donors' samples.

This clonotype has more than one count but fewer than ten. This chain links TRBV29-1 with TRBJ2-5; TRBD2 matches 8 bases. Looked up from germline, CDR1 is SQVTM and CDR2 is ANQGSEA. V lost 1 base to trimming and J lost 5 bases; unmatched junction nucleotides: 3. There are 13 residues in the CDR3. The CDR3 loop reads CSVEGTSYETQYF. In DNA form, the CDR3 reads TGCAGCGTTGAAGGGACTAGCTATGAGACCCAGTACTTC.

V and J are TRBV29-1 and TRBJ2-2, with 10 bases matching TRBD1. With V trimmed by 6 bases and J by 1 base, 2 bases remained unmatched. CDR3 length: 14 amino acids. Germline-derived CDR1 and CDR2 are SQVTM and ANQGSEA. The CDR3 DNA is TGCAGCGTCGGGACAGGGGTGAACACCGGGGAGCTGTTTTTT. It specifies CSVGTGVNTGELFF.

This clonotype has more than one count but fewer than ten. This CDR3 reads CASSSRQSNQPQHF. For the CDR3, the DNA is TGTGCCAGCAGTTCCCGACAGAGCAATCAGCCCCAGCATTTT. This chain uses TRBV12-3 or TRBV12-4 with TRBJ1-5; tentative D call: TRBD1 (5 bases). Between the trimmed V and J ends, which lost 4 bases and 1 base, there was a span of 8 bases. This CDR3 is 14 amino acids long.

A few counts support this clonotype. This chain uses TRBV2 with TRBJ1-1; no definite D call. CDR1 SNHLY and CDR2 FYNNEI come from the germline V gene. This CDR3 is built from 13 residues. Trimming removed 3 bases from V and 2 bases from J, with 7 bases in between. CDR3 protein: CASSDERNTEAFF. The CDR3 DNA is TGTGCCAGCAGTGACGAGAGAAACACTGAAGCTTTCTTT.

This clonotype was found many times. The chain joins TRBV7-2 to TRBJ2-6, with D unclear. Trimming shortened V by 8 bases and J by 0 bases, and 8 bases separated the two germline ends. The CDR3 runs to 14 residues. Germline-derived CDR1 and CDR2 are SGHTA and FQGNSA. The CDR3 sequence is CASSRSSGANVLTF. The CDR3 DNA sequence: TGTGCCAGCTCGCGGTCCTCTGGGGCCAACGTCCTGACTTTC.

This chain uses TRBV28 with TRBJ2-4; 7 positions match TRBD1. The length of the CDR3 is 12 residues. J gave up 7 bases and V 8 bases, and 5 bases lay outside the gene matches. Germline CDR1 MDHEN, CDR2 SYDVKM. CDR3 amino acids: CASLGQVNIQYF. DNA of the CDR3: TGTGCCAGCCTTGGACAGGTGAACATTCAGTACTTC.

This clonotype was counted ten times or more. CDR3 sequence (DNA): TGTGCCAGCAGTTTCTCAACTAGCTCCGAGCAGTACTTC. This codes for CASSFSTSSEQYF. J is TRBJ2-7 and V is TRBV12-3 or TRBV12-4; D is perhaps TRBD2 (6 bases). The length of the CDR3 is 13 residues. The V end lost 3 bases, the J end lost 6 bases, and 12 bases lay between the germline ends.

The chain joins TRBV28 to TRBJ1-2, with 7 positions matching TRBD1. J gave up 3 bases and V 5 bases, and 0 bases lay outside the gene matches. The CDR3 sequence is 12 residues long. Germline values: CDR1 MDHEN, CDR2 SYDVKM. The CDR3 sequence: CASSGQDYGYTF. CDR3 DNA sequence: TGTGCCAGCAGTGGACAGGACTATGGCTACACCTTC.

The chain carries TRBV14 and TRBJ2-7; TRBD1 matches at 8 bases. After removal of 4 bases from V and 2 bases from J, the junction contained 7 bases not matched to a gene. Germline values: CDR1 SGHDN, CDR2 FVKESK. The CDR3 is 15 residues long. The CDR3 DNA sequence: TGTGCCAGCAGCCGATTGACAGGGGTGGCCTACGAGCAGTACTTC. This encodes CASSRLTGVAYEQYF.

This clonotype was observed a handful of times. This chain connects TRBV28 to TRBJ2-5; 8 bases align to TRBD1. Germline V gives CDR1 MDHEN, CDR2 SYDVKM. V shed 4 bases and J 1 base; nucleotides not matched to a gene: 5. The CDR3 contains 15 residues. Here the CDR3 DNA reads TGTGCCAGCAGTTGGGGACAGGCGATCCAAGAGACCCAGTACTTC. Its translation is CASSWGQAIQETQYF.

This clonotype was counted many times. J is TRBJ1-5 and V is TRBV7-2; D is unresolved. The CDR3 has 14 amino acids. CDR1 is SGHTA and CDR2 is FQGNSA in the germline V gene. Trimming pared 2 bases from V and 0 bases from J, leaving 5 bases between. CDR3 region: CASSLLVSNQPQHF. In DNA form, the CDR3 reads TGTGCCAGCAGCTTACTGGTTAGCAATCAGCCCCAGCATTTT. The full variable domain, in which reference TRBV7-2 and TRBJ1-5 provide the parts outside the CDR3, is GAGVSQSPSNKVTEKGKDVELRCDPISGHTALYWYRQSLGQGLEFLIYFQGNSAPDKSGLPSDRFSAERTGGSVSTLTIQRTQQEDSAVYLCASSLLVSNQPQHFGDGTRLSIL.

This clonotype was detected a few times. The chain links TRBV29-1 to TRBJ2-7; D tentatively reads TRBD1 or TRBD2 (6 bases each). The CDR3 sequence is 16 residues long. V was pared by 5 bases and J by 5 bases, with 25 bases between. The germline gives CDR1 SQVTM, CDR2 ANQGSEA. CDR3 sequence reads: CSVLWGTSGARHEQYF. The CDR3 region has the DNA TGCAGCGTTCTCTGGGGGACCTCGGGGGCGAGGCACGAGCAGTACTTC.

V and J are TRBV18 and TRBJ2-2, with D perhaps given as TRBD1 or TRBD2 (6 bases each). Germline V gene data show CDR1 as KGHSH and CDR2 as LQKENI. The CDR3 contains 15 residues. V gave up 2 bases and J gave up 2 bases, with 9 bases separating them. CDR3 in DNA: TGTGCCAGCTCACCAGCGGGACAAAACACCGGGGAGCTGTTTTTT. Protein: CASSPAGQNTGELFF.

This clonotype has just a few counts. This chain links TRBV6-2 or TRBV6-3 with TRBJ1-5; 7 bases map to TRBD1. J gave up 6 bases and V 5 bases, and 10 bases lay outside the gene matches. CDR1 and CDR2 from the germline V gene are MNHEY and SVGEGT. CDR3 length equals 15 residues. DNA of the CDR3: TGTGCCAGCAGTAAACGACAGGGTGGGTCTCAGCCCCAGCATTTT. Translated, it gives CASSKRQGGSQPQHF.

This clonotype was counted a few times. DNA for the CDR3: TGTGCCAGCAGACTAAAGTGGCTAGCTAACACCGGGGAGCTGTTTTTT. It encodes CASRLKWLANTGELFF. The chain employs TRBV28 and TRBJ2-2, with D possibly matching TRBD2 (5 bases). CDR1 and CDR2 (germline): MDHEN, SYDVKM. V dropped 6 bases and J dropped 2 bases, with 16 bases sitting between them. The CDR3 spans 16 residues.

V gene TRBV11-2 combines with J gene TRBJ2-7; no definite D call. This CDR3 is built from 14 residues. Trimming left V 6 bases short and J 0 bases short, with 12 bases between. CDR1 and CDR2 (germline): SGHAT, FQNNGV. CDR3 protein: CASRKIQSSYEQYF. The CDR3 DNA follows: TGTGCCAGCAGGAAAATACAGTCCTCCTACGAGCAGTACTTC.

This clonotype was found many times. The V call is TRBV7-6, the J call TRBJ2-5, with a tentative D call TRBD2 (6 bases). Trimming cost V 2 bases and J 2 bases, with 12 bases left between them. This CDR3 is built from 15 residues. Germline V gene lookup returns CDR1 SGHVS and CDR2 FNYEAQ. DNA of the CDR3: TGTGCCAGCAGCTTAAAAGCTGGAGGGCAAGAGACCCAGTACTTC. Translating it yields CASSLKAGGQETQYF.

Only one count was recorded for this clonotype. The chain joins TRBV29-1 to TRBJ1-1; D is possibly TRBD1 (6 bases). The CDR3 loop spans 13 amino acids. The V end was cut by 0 bases, the J end by 4 bases, with 9 bases between. CDR1 is SQVTM and CDR2 is ANQGSEA in the germline V gene. CDR3 amino acids: CSVEEVRGTEAFF. The CDR3 DNA is TGCAGCGTTGAAGAGGTCAGGGGCACTGAAGCTTTCTTT.

This clonotype came up a few times. The chain joins TRBV19 to TRBJ2-1; no clear D gene. This CDR3 has 15 residues. V was cut by 3 bases and J by 6 bases, with 15 bases left in between. Germline V lookup: CDR1 LNHDA, CDR2 SQIVND (reference sequence). The CDR3 DNA is TGTGCCAGTAGTATCGCTCCCATGGCCGGCAATGAGCAGTTCTTC. Its translation is CASSIAPMAGNEQFF.

The rearrangement links TRBV6-1 to TRBJ1-5; no firm D call. This CDR3 comprises 14 residues. V lost 6 bases, J lost 7 bases, and 16 bases lay in between. Germline V gene lookup returns CDR1 MNHNS and CDR2 SASEGT. The chain's CDR3 is CASSPGPTGQPQHF. The CDR3 bases are TGTGCCAGCAGCCCCGGGCCAACGGGCCAGCCCCAGCATTTT.

There are many counts of this clonotype. V and J are TRBV7-6 and TRBJ2-5; 9 nucleotides align to TRBD1. The germline V gene has CDR1 SGHVS and CDR2 FNYEAQ. Unmatched junction bases numbered 12, after V lost 5 bases and J lost 5 bases. CDR3 length: 16 residues. CDR3 residues: CASSHTIGQGRETQYF. The DNA of the CDR3 is TGTGCCAGCAGCCATACAATCGGACAGGGGAGGGAGACCCAGTACTTC.

This clonotype has a single count. In nucleotides, the CDR3 is TGTGCCAGCAGTTTAGCGTTGCTTAGCGGGGAACCCCAAGAGACCCAGTACTTC. Its translation: CASSLALLSGEPQETQYF. The V gene is TRBV12-3 or TRBV12-4, the J gene TRBJ2-5; 8 nucleotides align to TRBD2. V trimming: 0 bases; J trimming: 1 base; junction bases outside the gene matches: 10. This CDR3 region has 18 residues.

The chain employs TRBV29-1 and TRBJ1-2, with TRBD1 matching 10 bases. This CDR3 contains 13 residues. The trim removed 6 bases at V and 5 bases at J, leaving 6 bases unmatched. CDR1 is SQVTM and CDR2 is ANQGSEA in the germline V gene. CDR3 nucleotides: TGCAGCGTGGGGACAGGGGCTACATATGGCTACACCTTC. Protein: CSVGTGATYGYTF. Full variable domain (outside the CDR3, taken from reference TRBV29-1 and TRBJ1-2): SAVISQKPSRDICQRGTSLTIQCQVDSQVTMMFWYRQQPGQSLTLIATANQGSEATYESGFVIDKFPISRPNLTFSTLTVSNMSPEDSSIYLCSVGTGATYGYTFGSGTRLTVV.

In this sample, this clonotype turned up once. The chain links TRBV6-5 to TRBJ2-5; 11 bases are a match to TRBD2. The V and J ends lost 4 bases and 0 bases, in that order; junction bases with no gene match: 1. Germline CDR1 MNHEY, CDR2 SVGAGI. The CDR3 length is 15 residues. CDR3 DNA sequence: TGTGCCAGCAGTTTTAGCGGGGGGGACCAAGAGACCCAGTACTTC. Translated: CASSFSGGDQETQYF.